Below, 18 T cell receptor beta chains from the same sample are listed, as sequenced in a study of blood T cell repertoires in COVID-19. Sequencing was performed with immunoSEQ multiplex PCR; in TCRdb, only in-frame clones are kept and a portion is missing. The sample carries about 200,000 clones, approximately 86% recorded once. The sample consisted of PBMCs or T cells enriched from blood (not recorded which). These receptors all come from a woman between 25 and 40 years old who had recovered from COVID-19.

This chain links TRBV13 with TRBJ1-1, with a possible D match to TRBD1 (6 bases). From germline, CDR1 is PRHDT and CDR2 FYEKMQ (reference sequence). The V gene lost 5 bases and the J gene lost 5 bases, with 21 bases spanning the gap. This CDR3 comprises 16 residues. DNA of the CDR3: TGTGCCAGCAGCCCACGGGGGGCAGTAGCCCGGACTGAAGCTTTCTTT. This sequence encodes CASSPRGAVARTEAFF.

The chain employs TRBV7-9 and TRBJ1-2; D not resolved. V lost 1 base and J 8 bases, leaving 11 bases between the germline ends. Germline lookup yields CDR1 SEHNR and CDR2 FQNEAQ (reference sequence). The CDR3 covers 13 residues. CDR3 coding DNA: TGTGCCAGCAGCTTAGTCGGGGTAGGCGGCTACACCTTC. It codes for CASSLVGVGGYTF.

This clone was counted only a few times. The chain links TRBV5-1 to TRBJ2-7, with D perhaps TRBD2 (5 bases). Germline V gene lookup returns CDR1 SGHRS and CDR2 YFSETQ. Trimming cost V 4 bases and J 2 bases, with 13 bases left between them. This CDR3 is built from 14 residues. The CDR3 coding sequence is TGCGCCAGCAGCCGCGGGTTAGGAACCTACGAGCAGTACTTC. It yields the protein CASSRGLGTYEQYF.

This chain uses TRBV7-2 with TRBJ1-5; D ambiguous. Germline CDR1 SGHTA, CDR2 FQGNSA. Deletions cut 10 bases from V and 4 bases from J, with 14 bases between. This CDR3 spans 13 amino acids. This CDR3 is CAITGDQNQPQHF. The DNA of the CDR3 is TGTGCCATCACCGGGGATCAGAATCAGCCCCAGCATTTT.

For this clone: Because the CDR3's place on the DNA is in doubt, the DNA is left out and the CDR3 is given as listed by TCRdb. The rearrangement joins TRBV4-1 to TRBJ2-3; whether TRBD1, the table's D call, matches the DNA was not checked. CDR1 MGHRA and CDR2 YSYEKL come from the germline V gene. The CDR3 comprises 15 residues, both ends counted. CDR3 amino acids: CASSQSPGPQIRSIF.

The V and J genes are TRBV6-5 and TRBJ2-3; D is ambiguous. The ends were cut back, 6 bases at V and 0 bases at J, with 7 bases in the middle. Per the germline V gene, CDR1 is MNHEY and CDR2 is SVGAGI. The CDR3 extends over 13 amino acids. The DNA for the CDR3 is TGTGCCAGCAGCAGACAAAGCACAGATACGCAGTATTTT. It yields the protein CASSRQSTDTQYF.

This chain joins TRBV7-2 and TRBJ2-1; TRBD2 matches at 8 bases. The CDR3 is 15 residues long. The V gene's germline CDR1 is SGHTA and CDR2 FQGNSA. The ends lost 0 bases at V and 10 bases at J; junction bases unmatched: 8. CDR3: CASSLAFGSGGEQFF. DNA of the CDR3: TGTGCCAGCAGCTTAGCGTTCGGCAGCGGGGGCGAGCAGTTCTTC.

The chain carries TRBV11-2 and TRBJ1-1; D remains unclear. The germline V gene encodes CDR1 SGHAT and CDR2 FQNNGV. The CDR3 covers 13 residues. V lost 5 bases, J lost 1 base, and 8 bases lay in between. The CDR3 spells CASSPSGNTEAFF. In DNA, the CDR3 is TGTGCCAGCAGCCCCTCAGGGAACACTGAAGCTTTCTTT.

The chain carries TRBV19 and TRBJ1-2; 8 bases match TRBD1. Germline V gene sequence: CDR1 LNHDA, CDR2 SQIVND (reference sequence). The CDR3 totals 14 residues. V shed 4 bases, J shed 1 base, and the junction held 2 bases outside the gene matches. CDR3: CASSRDRSNYGYTF. CDR3 bases: TGTGCCAGTAGTAGGGACAGGAGTAACTATGGCTACACCTTC. Supplemented by reference TRBV19 and TRBJ1-2, the full variable domain reads DGGITQSPKYLFRKEGQNVTLSCEQNLNHDAMYWYRQDPGQGLRLIYYSQIVNDFQKGDIAEGYSVSREKKESFPLTVTSAQKNPTAFYLCASSRDRSNYGYTFGSGTRLTVV.

The chain joins TRBV11-1 to TRBJ1-1, with 9 bases lining up with TRBD1. There are 15 residues in the CDR3. Germline V gives CDR1 SGHAT, CDR2 FQDESV (reference sequence). V was pared by 5 bases and J by 6 bases, with 10 bases of the junction left unmatched. The CDR3 coding sequence is TGTGCCAGCAGCCAAAAGGCCGGGACAGGGTCTGAAGCTTTCTTT. Translating it yields CASSQKAGTGSEAFF.

The chain is built from TRBV29-1 and TRBJ1-1; D is unclear. Trimming stripped 6 bases from V and 4 bases from J, with 12 bases between. CDR1 is SQVTM, CDR2 ANQGSEA, per germline. This CDR3 contains 12 residues. CDR3 in amino acids: CSVTGIGTEAFF. CDR3 sequence (DNA): TGCAGCGTGACGGGGATAGGCACTGAAGCTTTCTTT.

The rearrangement uses TRBV25-1 and TRBJ1-3; 11 bases align to TRBD1. The V segment lost 6 bases and the J segment 2 bases; nucleotides outside the gene matches: 0. Germline CDR1 and CDR2: MGHDK and SYGVNS. There are 14 residues in the CDR3. CDR3 region: CASRGQGAGNTIYF. The CDR3 DNA sequence: TGTGCCAGCAGGGGACAGGGGGCTGGAAACACCATATATTTT.

The rearrangement uses TRBV15 and TRBJ1-2; D not resolved. Germline CDR1 reads LNHNV; CDR2 reads YYDKDF (reference sequence). The CDR3 spans 14 residues. The ends were cut back, 0 bases at V and 3 bases at J, with 8 bases in the middle. This CDR3 is CATSRDHTDYGYTF. The DNA for the CDR3 is TGTGCCACCAGCAGAGATCACACAGACTATGGCTACACCTTC.

V gene TRBV10-1 combines with J gene TRBJ1-4, with TRBD1 identical over 9 bases. The CDR3 sequence is 21 residues long. In germline, CDR1 is WNHNN, CDR2 SYGVQD (reference sequence). J gave up 6 bases and V 6 bases, and 26 bases lay outside the gene matches. CDR3 DNA: TGCGCCAGCAGATCCCGGGACAGGGTCAGCCATCCTCATATAGGACATGAAAAACTGTTTTTT. Its translation is CASRSRDRVSHPHIGHEKLFF.

The chain recombines TRBV5-3 with TRBJ2-1; 10 bases line up with TRBD2. TRBV5-3 is flagged as an ORF with uncertain function. J gave up 9 bases and V 4 bases, and 10 bases lay outside the gene matches. This CDR3 has 15 amino acids. The CDR3 DNA sequence: TGTGCCAGAAGCACTCTAGCGGGAGTAAACTGTGAGCAGTTCTTC. It translates to CARSTLAGVNCEQFF.

This chain uses TRBV15 with TRBJ2-5, with a tentative D call TRBD2 (5 bases). CDR3 length: 19 amino acids. The V end lost 3 bases, the J end lost 0 bases, and 23 bases lay between the germline ends. CDR1 and CDR2 from the germline V gene are LNHNV and YYDKDF (reference sequence). The CDR3 coding sequence is TGTGCCACCAGCAGCCTTAGAGTAGAGGTGACGGGGAACCAAGAGACCCAGTACTTC. Its translation is CATSSLRVEVTGNQETQYF. Full variable domain (outside the CDR3, taken from reference TRBV15 and TRBJ2-5): DAMVIQNPRYQVTQFGKPVTLSCSQTLNHNVMYWYQQKSSQAPKLLFHYYDKDFNNEADTPDNFQSRRPNTSFCFLDIRSPGLGDTAMYLCATSSLRVEVTGNQETQYFGPGTRLLVL.

This chain links TRBV19 with TRBJ1-2; D gene ambiguous. This CDR3 comprises 15 residues. Germline CDR1 and CDR2: LNHDA and SQIVND (reference sequence). V dropped 7 bases and J dropped 0 bases, with 15 bases sitting between them. CDR3 coding DNA: TGTGCCAGTAATCTGCCGGGAAACACTAACTATGGCTACACCTTC. It yields the protein CASNLPGNTNYGYTF.

The chain is built from TRBV15 and TRBJ1-5; TRBD1 matches at 10 bases. Looked up from germline, CDR1 is LNHNV and CDR2 is YYDKDF (reference sequence). The CDR3 covers 15 residues. V was pared by 4 bases and J by 3 bases, with 3 bases of the junction left unmatched. CDR3 sequence reads: CATSTDRGHNQPQHF. In DNA form, the CDR3 reads TGTGCCACCAGCACAGACAGGGGGCACAATCAGCCCCAGCATTTT.